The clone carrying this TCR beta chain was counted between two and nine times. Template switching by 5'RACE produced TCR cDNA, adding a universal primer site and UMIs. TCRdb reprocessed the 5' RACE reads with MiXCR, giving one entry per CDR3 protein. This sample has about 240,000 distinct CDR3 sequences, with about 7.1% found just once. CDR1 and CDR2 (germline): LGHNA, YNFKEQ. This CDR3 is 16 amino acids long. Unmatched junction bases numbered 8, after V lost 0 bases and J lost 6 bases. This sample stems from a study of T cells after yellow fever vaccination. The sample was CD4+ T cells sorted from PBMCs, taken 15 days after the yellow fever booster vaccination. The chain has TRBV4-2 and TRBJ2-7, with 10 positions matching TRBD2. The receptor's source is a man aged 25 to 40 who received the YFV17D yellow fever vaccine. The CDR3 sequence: CASSQDPSGSTGEQYF. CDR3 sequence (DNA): TGTGCCAGCAGCCAAGATCCTAGCGGGAGTACTGGCGAGCAGTACTTC.